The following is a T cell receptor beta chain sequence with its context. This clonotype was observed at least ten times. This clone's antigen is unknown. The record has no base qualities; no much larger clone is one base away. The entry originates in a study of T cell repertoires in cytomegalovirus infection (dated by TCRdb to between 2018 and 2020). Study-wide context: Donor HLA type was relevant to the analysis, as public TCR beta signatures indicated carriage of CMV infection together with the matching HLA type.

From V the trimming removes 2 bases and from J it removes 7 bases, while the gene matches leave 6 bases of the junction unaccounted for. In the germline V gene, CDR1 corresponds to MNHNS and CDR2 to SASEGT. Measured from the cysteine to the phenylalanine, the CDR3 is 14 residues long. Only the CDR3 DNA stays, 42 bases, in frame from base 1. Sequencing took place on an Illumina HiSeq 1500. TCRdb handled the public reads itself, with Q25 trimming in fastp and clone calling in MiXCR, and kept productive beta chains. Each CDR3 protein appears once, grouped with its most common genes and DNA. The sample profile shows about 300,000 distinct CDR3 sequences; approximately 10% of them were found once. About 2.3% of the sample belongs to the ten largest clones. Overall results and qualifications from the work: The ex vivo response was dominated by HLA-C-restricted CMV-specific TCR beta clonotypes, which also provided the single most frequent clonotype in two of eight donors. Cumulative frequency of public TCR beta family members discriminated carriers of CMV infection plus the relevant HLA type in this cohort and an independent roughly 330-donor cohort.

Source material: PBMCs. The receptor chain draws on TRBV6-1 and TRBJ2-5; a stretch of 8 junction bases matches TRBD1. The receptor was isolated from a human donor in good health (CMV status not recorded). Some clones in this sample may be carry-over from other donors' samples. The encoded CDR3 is CASSEQGAQLTQYF. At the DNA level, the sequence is TGTGCCAGCAGTGAACAGGGGGCGCAGCTGACCCAGTACTTC.